This TCR beta chain was sequenced during a study of blood T cell repertoires in COVID-19. Two negative PCRs, clearance, or symptom resolution were required of recovered Cohort 3 donors. Using immunoSEQ multiplex PCR, the repertoire was profiled, and TCRdb retains in-frame clones only, with some absent. The profile shows under 450,000 clones, roughly 84% of them singletons. This clonotype was obtained from a woman aged 25-40 years who had recovered from COVID-19. Sequencing used PBMCs or T cells enriched from blood (not recorded which).

CDR3 in amino acids: CASSPGGPQETQYF. The CDR3 coding sequence is TGCGCCAGCAGCCCGGGGGGGCCACAAGAGACCCAGTACTTC. The chain uses TRBV5-1 and TRBJ2-5; 8 bases agree with TRBD2. CDR1 is SGHRS, CDR2 YFSETQ, per germline. The junction had 4 bases not matched to a gene; V was cut back by 4 bases and J by 2 bases. The CDR3 totals 14 residues. The complete variable domain, with remaining parts taken from reference TRBV5-1 and TRBJ2-5, reads KAGVTQTPRYLIKTRGQQVTLSCSPISGHRSVSWYQQTPGQGLQFLFEYFSETQRNKGNFPGRFSGRQFSNSRSEMNVSTLELGDSALYLCASSPGGPQETQYFGPGTRLLVL.